This TCR beta chain was retrieved from a study of tumor-infiltrating lymphocytes in localized non-small cell lung cancer. Study context: Each patient gave resected tumor and non-adjacent uninvolved lung tissue.

Sequenced by immunoSEQ multiplex PCR; TCRdb stores in-frame clones only, minus some. The table has over 11,000 clones, around four fifths seen once. As for this clone: The target antigen is unknown.

Looked up from germline, CDR1 is MDHEN and CDR2 is SYDVKM. This CDR3 has 16 residues. With V trimmed by 4 bases and J by 2 bases, 8 bases remained unmatched. Study-wide results and limits: Technical variation could not be separated from intratumor heterogeneity here. No T-cell fraction difference was seen between IM1 and IM2 tumors.

The clonotype comes from a human donor with non-small cell lung cancer. Sequenced: lung tumor tissue. V usage is TRBV28 and J usage is TRBJ2-7, with 10 bases lining up with TRBD1. The CDR3 loop reads CASSSIGDRGPYEQYF. Written as DNA, the CDR3 is TGTGCCAGCAGTTCCATCGGGGACAGGGGCCCCTACGAGCAGTACTTC. Full variable domain (remainder filled in from reference TRBV28 and TRBJ2-7): DVKVTQSSRYLVKRTGEKVFLECVQDMDHENMFWYRQDPGLGLRLIYFSYDVKMKEKGDIPEGYSVSREKKERFSLILESASTNQTSMYLCASSSIGDRGPYEQYFGPGTRLTVT.